The source of this T cell receptor beta chain is a study of immune heterogeneity within non-small cell lung tumors. Turning to this clonotype: A much more abundant neighbour one base away suggests this may be a read error.

Template input was genomic DNA from bulk tumor (600 ng per sample). Several biopsies were spaced far apart within each primary tumor and obtained as surgery took place. Curative surgery was performed on patients who had untreated, newly diagnosed non-small cell lung cancer. The length of the CDR3 is 12 residues. Trimming removed 6 bases at V and 7 bases at J, with 12 bases between. Germline V gene sequence: CDR1 LNHDA, CDR2 SQIVND (reference sequence). For the TCR beta CDR3, multiplex PCR with 32 V and 13 J primers performed the amplification. From the multiplex PCR reads, TCRdb called clonotypes with MiXCR, one entry per CDR3 protein. The sample shows approximately 4,400 distinct CDR3 sequences, 20% to 25% of them seen only once.

The clonotype was recovered from a man in his 70s with non-small cell lung cancer. This chain connects TRBV19 to TRBJ1-2, with D perhaps matching TRBD1 (6 bases). What was sequenced was lung tumor tissue. CDR3 nucleotides: TGTGCCAGTAGCCAGGGGTCTCGTGGCTACACCTTC. It encodes CASSQGSRGYTF.